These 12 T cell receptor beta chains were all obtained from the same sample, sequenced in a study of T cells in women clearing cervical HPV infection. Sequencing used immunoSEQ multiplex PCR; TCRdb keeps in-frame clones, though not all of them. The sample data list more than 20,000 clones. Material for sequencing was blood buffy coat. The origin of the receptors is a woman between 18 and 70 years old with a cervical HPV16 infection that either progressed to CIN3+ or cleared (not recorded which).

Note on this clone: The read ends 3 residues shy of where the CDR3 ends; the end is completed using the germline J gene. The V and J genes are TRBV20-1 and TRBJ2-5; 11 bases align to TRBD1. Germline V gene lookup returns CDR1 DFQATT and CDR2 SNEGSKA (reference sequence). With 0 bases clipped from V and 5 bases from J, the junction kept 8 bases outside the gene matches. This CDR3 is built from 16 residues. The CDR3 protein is CSARDWGQGGAETQYF. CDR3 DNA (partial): TGCAGTGCTAGAGATTGGGGACAGGGGGGTGCGGAGACC.

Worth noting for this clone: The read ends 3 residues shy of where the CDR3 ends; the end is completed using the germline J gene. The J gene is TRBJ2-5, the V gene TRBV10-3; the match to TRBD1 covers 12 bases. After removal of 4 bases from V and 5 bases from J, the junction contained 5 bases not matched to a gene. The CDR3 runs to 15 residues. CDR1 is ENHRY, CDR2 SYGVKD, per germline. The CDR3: CAISGDRGRMETQYF. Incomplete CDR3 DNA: TGTGCCATCAGTGGGGACAGGGGGCGTATGGAGACC.

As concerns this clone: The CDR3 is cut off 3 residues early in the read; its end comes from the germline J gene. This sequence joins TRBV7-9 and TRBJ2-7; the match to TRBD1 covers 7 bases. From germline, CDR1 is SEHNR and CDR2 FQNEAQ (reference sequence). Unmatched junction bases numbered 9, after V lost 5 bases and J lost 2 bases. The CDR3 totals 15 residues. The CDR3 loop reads CASSPKTGTAYEQYF. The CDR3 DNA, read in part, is TGTGCCAGCAGCCCGAAGACAGGGACGGCCTACGAG.

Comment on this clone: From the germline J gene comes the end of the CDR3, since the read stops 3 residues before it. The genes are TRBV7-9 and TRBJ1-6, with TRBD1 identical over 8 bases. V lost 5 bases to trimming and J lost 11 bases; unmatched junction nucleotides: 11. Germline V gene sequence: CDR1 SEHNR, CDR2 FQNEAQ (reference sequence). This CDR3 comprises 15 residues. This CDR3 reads CASSTPGQVHAPLHF. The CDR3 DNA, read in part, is TGTGCCAGCAGCACGCCGGGACAGGTTCACGCACCC.

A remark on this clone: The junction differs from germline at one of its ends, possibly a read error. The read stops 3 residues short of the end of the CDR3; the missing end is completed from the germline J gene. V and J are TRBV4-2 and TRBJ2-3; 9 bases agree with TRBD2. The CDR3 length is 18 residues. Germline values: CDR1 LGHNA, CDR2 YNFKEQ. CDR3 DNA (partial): TGCGCCAGCAGCCAAGATCCCCCGCGGGGGGGCTACACAGATACG. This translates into CASSQDPPRGGYTDT. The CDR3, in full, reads CASSQDPPRGGYTDTQYF.

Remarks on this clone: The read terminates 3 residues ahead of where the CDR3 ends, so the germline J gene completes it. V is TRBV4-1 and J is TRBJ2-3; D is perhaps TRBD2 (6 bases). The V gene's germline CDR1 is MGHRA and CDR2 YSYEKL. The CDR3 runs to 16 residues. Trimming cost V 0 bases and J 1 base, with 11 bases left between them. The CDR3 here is CASSQERASGTDTQYF. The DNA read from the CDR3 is TGCGCCAGCAGCCAAGAAAGAGCTAGCGGCACAGATACG.

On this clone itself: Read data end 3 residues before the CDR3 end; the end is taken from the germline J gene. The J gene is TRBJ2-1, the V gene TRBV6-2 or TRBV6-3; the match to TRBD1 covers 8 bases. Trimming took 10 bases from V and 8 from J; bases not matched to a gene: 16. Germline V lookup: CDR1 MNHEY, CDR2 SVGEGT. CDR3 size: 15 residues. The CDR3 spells CATKERQGKDDEQFF. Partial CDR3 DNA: TGTGCCACCAAAGAGCGACAGGGGAAGGACGATGAG.

Partial CDR3 DNA: TGTGCCAGCAGCCCGGGACAGGGCGAAGGT. This sequence encodes CASSPGQGEG. The entire CDR3 sequence reads CASSPGQGEGQYF. The V gene is TRBV7-3, the J gene TRBJ2-4; TRBD1 aligns across 9 bases. The observed sequence ends 3 residues before the CDR3 terminus, with the missing tail filled in from the germline J gene. The CDR3 has 13 residues. Germline V CDR1 and CDR2: SGHTA, FQGTGA.

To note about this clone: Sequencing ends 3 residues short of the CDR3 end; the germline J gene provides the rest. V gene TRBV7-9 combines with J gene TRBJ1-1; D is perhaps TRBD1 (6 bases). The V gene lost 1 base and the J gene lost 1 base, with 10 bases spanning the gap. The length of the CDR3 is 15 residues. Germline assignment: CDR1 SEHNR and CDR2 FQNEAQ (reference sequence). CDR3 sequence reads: CASSLVAGANTEAFF. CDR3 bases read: TGTGCCAGCAGCTTAGTGGCAGGGGCGAACACTGAA. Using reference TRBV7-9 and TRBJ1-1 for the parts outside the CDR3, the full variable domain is DTGVSQNPRHKITKRGQNVTFRCDPISEHNRLYWYRQTLGQGPEFLTYFQNEAQLEKSRLLSDRFSAERPKGSFSTLEIQRTEQGDSAMYLCASSLVAGANTEAFFGQGTRLTVV.

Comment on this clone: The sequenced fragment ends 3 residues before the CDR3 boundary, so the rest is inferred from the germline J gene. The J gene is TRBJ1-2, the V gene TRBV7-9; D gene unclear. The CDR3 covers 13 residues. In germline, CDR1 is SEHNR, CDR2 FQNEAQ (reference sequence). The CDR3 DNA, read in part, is TGTGCCAGCGTCCCGGATACTATCTACGAC. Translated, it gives CASVPDTIYD. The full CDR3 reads CASVPDTIYDYTF.

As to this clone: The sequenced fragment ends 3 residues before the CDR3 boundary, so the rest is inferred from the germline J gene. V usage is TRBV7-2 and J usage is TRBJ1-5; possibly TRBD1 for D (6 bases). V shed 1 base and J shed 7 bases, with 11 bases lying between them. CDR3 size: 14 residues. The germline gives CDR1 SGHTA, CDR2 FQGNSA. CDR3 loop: CASSLDGGPQPQHF. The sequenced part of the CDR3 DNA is TGTGCCAGCAGCTTAGATGGGGGCCCCCAGCCC.

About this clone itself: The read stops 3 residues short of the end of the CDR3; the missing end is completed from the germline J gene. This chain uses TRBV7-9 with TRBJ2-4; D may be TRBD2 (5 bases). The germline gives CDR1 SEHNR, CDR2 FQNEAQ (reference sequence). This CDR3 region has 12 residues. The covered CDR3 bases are TGTGCCAGCAGCATCGGACTTGATGGT. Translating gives CASSIGLDG. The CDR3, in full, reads CASSIGLDGQYF.